These 31 T cell receptor beta chains were sequenced from one sample in a study of a mutant IDH1 vaccine in newly diagnosed glioma. Time point noted: baseline, week 1 (first vaccination visit). The treatment is: pre-vaccination baseline after standard-of-care therapy. Data came from immunoSEQ multiplex PCR; TCRdb stores just in-frame clones and leaves some out. The repertoire has 20,000 to 25,000 clones, roughly nine tenths of them found once; the top ten carry over 9%. The sequences come from PBMCs, collected from a glioma patient treated with radiotherapy, temozolomide or both. The receptors here all came from a man aged 30-40 years with glioma.

The chain links TRBV18 to TRBJ2-7, with D possibly matching TRBD1 (5 bases). The CDR3 is made up of 17 amino acids. Germline CDR1 reads KGHSH; CDR2 reads LQKENI. Trimming shortened V by 3 bases and J by 4 bases, and 22 bases separated the two germline ends. In DNA form, the CDR3 reads TGTGCCAGCTCACCGGGTGCAGGGCGAGGTTTTGAGTACGAGCAGTACTTC. Its protein is CASSPGAGRGFEYEQYF.

This clone was counted once. The J gene is TRBJ1-1, the V gene TRBV29-1; D uncertain. Trimming shortened V by 1 base and J by 3 bases, and 12 bases separated the two germline ends. This CDR3 is built from 14 residues. Germline loops: CDR1 SQVTM, CDR2 ANQGSEA. CDR3 residues: CSVEVNSPDTEAFF. The CDR3 DNA follows: TGCAGCGTTGAAGTGAACTCCCCAGACACTGAAGCTTTCTTT.

This clone occurred a few times. This rearrangement joins TRBV27 to TRBJ2-1; 10 bases agree with TRBD2. After removal of 3 bases from V and 10 bases from J, the junction contained 12 bases not matched to a gene. The germline V gene encodes CDR1 MNHEY and CDR2 SMNVEV (reference sequence). CDR3 length equals 16 residues. The CDR3 here is CASSFTSGTPYGEQFF. The CDR3 DNA follows: TGTGCCAGCAGTTTCACTAGCGGGACCCCCTATGGAGAGCAGTTCTTC.

The chain is built from TRBV7-8 and TRBJ1-2; TRBD1 matches 9 bases. The germline V gene encodes CDR1 SGHVS and CDR2 FQNEAQ. V was clipped by 0 bases and J by 8 bases; unmatched bases: 10. There are 16 residues in the CDR3. The CDR3 coding sequence is TGTGCCAGCAGCTTAGCGCGAACAGGGGGCCAACCGGGCTACACCTTC. Encoded protein: CASSLARTGGQPGYTF.

The V and J genes are TRBV18 and TRBJ1-2; D call uncertain. The CDR3 is made up of 12 amino acids. Trimming shortened V by 5 bases and J by 7 bases, and 11 bases separated the two germline ends. Germline V gene lookup returns CDR1 KGHSH and CDR2 LQKENI. CDR3 residues: CASSEGTAGYTF. In nucleotides, the CDR3 is TGTGCCAGCTCAGAGGGAACAGCTGGCTACACCTTC.

This chain uses TRBV18 with TRBJ2-7, with a tentative D call TRBD1 (6 bases). Trimming pared 3 bases from V and 7 bases from J, leaving 16 bases between. Germline CDR1 reads KGHSH; CDR2 reads LQKENI. The CDR3 runs 14 residues. The CDR3 spells CASSPSTGTPEQYF. CDR3 DNA sequence: TGTGCCAGCTCACCGAGCACCGGGACACCTGAGCAGTACTTC.

The chain carries TRBV11-2 and TRBJ2-1; either TRBD1 or TRBD2 may supply D (7 bases each). The V and J ends lost 4 bases and 0 bases respectively, with 13 bases between them. Germline values: CDR1 SGHAT, CDR2 FQNNGV. The CDR3 contains 16 residues. CDR3 protein: CASSSRGDSSYNEQFF. The DNA of the CDR3 is TGTGCCAGCAGCTCCCGGGGGGACAGCTCCTACAATGAGCAGTTCTTC.

The chain is built from TRBV18 and TRBJ2-2, with unresolved D. Trimming took 3 bases from V and 5 from J, leaving 10 bases between them. The CDR3 has 14 amino acids. Germline V gene lookup returns CDR1 KGHSH and CDR2 LQKENI. CDR3 protein: CASSPLTQTGELFF. In nucleotides, the CDR3 is TGTGCCAGCTCACCGCTGACTCAGACCGGGGAGCTGTTTTTT.

The V and J genes are TRBV7-2 and TRBJ1-1; D is ambiguous. Germline V gives CDR1 SGHTA, CDR2 FQGNSA. Trimming pared 6 bases from V and 0 bases from J, leaving 8 bases between. The CDR3 sequence is 13 residues long. Here the CDR3 DNA reads TGTGCCAGCAGGCCACTTTTGAACACTGAAGCTTTCTTT. It yields the protein CASRPLLNTEAFF.

This clone was seen only once. The CDR3 is CASSMVGPGSEQYF. CDR3 bases: TGTGCCAGTAGTATGGTGGGCCCGGGATCCGAGCAGTACTTC. This rearrangement joins TRBV19 to TRBJ2-7; maybe TRBD2 (5 bases). CDR1 LNHDA and CDR2 SQIVND come from the germline V gene (reference sequence). The CDR3 sequence is 14 residues long. V lost 3 bases to trimming and J lost 6 bases, with 15 bases between them. Full variable domain (outside the CDR3, taken from reference TRBV19 and TRBJ2-7): DGGITQSPKYLFRKEGQNVTLSCEQNLNHDAMYWYRQDPGQGLRLIYYSQIVNDFQKGDIAEGYSVSREKKESFPLTVTSAQKNPTAFYLCASSMVGPGSEQYFGPGTRLTVT.

The V and J genes are TRBV9 and TRBJ2-2; D gene uncertain. The ends were cut back, 4 bases at V and 4 bases at J, with 17 bases in the middle. CDR3 length: 16 amino acids. Germline CDR1 is SGDLS and CDR2 is YYNGEE. The CDR3 DNA follows: TGTGCCAGCAGCATACACTCGGACCCGGGCACCGGGGAGCTGTTTTTT. Translating it yields CASSIHSDPGTGELFF.

This clone appeared a single time. The rearrangement joins TRBV6-6 to TRBJ2-1, with unresolved D. CDR1 is MNHNY, CDR2 SVGAGI, per germline (reference sequence). CDR3 length: 13 residues. V gave up 6 bases and J gave up 6 bases, with 12 bases separating them. The CDR3 spells CASRESFGNEQFF. DNA for the CDR3: TGTGCCAGCAGGGAGAGTTTCGGCAATGAGCAGTTCTTC.

This clone has just a few counts. The rearrangement uses TRBV5-1 and TRBJ2-7; D uncertain. CDR1 is SGHRS and CDR2 is YFSETQ in the germline V gene. The V end lost 0 bases, the J end lost 0 bases, and 10 bases lay between the germline ends. The CDR3 is 15 residues long. This CDR3 is CASSLADTFSYEQYF. DNA for the CDR3: TGCGCCAGCAGCTTGGCCGATACTTTCTCCTACGAGCAGTACTTC.

CDR3 residues: CASSFSYLNEAFF. The CDR3 nucleotides read TGTGCCAGCAGCTTTAGCTACTTGAATGAAGCTTTCTTT. The rearrangement links TRBV7-9 to TRBJ1-1; no definite D call. CDR1 SEHNR and CDR2 FQNEAQ come from the germline V gene (reference sequence). The V and J ends lost 3 bases and 7 bases respectively, with 12 bases between them. This CDR3 contains 13 residues. The full variable domain, in which reference TRBV7-9 and TRBJ1-1 provide the parts outside the CDR3, is DTGVSQNPRHKITKRGQNVTFRCDPISEHNRLYWYRQTLGQGPEFLTYFQNEAQLEKSRLLSDRFSAERPKGSFSTLEIQRTEQGDSAMYLCASSFSYLNEAFFGQGTRLTVV.

V gene TRBV28 combines with J gene TRBJ2-6; D unresolved. The CDR3 totals 15 residues. CDR1 and CDR2 from the germline V gene are MDHEN and SYDVKM. Trimming shortened V by 5 bases and J by 0 bases, and 8 bases separated the two germline ends. Here the CDR3 reads CASSPPDSGANVLTF. The CDR3 DNA reads as TGTGCCAGCAGTCCCCCGGACTCTGGGGCCAACGTCCTGACTTTC.

The rearrangement links TRBV27 to TRBJ2-3; D remains unclear. V was clipped by 2 bases and J by 6 bases, with 6 bases between them. The CDR3 loop spans 12 amino acids. Germline CDR1 reads MNHEY; CDR2 reads SMNVEV (reference sequence). Written as DNA, the CDR3 is TGTGCCAGCAGTTTAGGCAGGGATACGCAGTATTTT. This translates into CASSLGRDTQYF.

The gene calls are TRBV6-5 and TRBJ1-1; tentative D call: TRBD1 (5 bases). V lost 5 bases and J 4 bases, leaving 14 bases between the germline ends. The V gene's germline CDR1 is MNHEY and CDR2 SVGAGI. The CDR3 extends over 14 amino acids. Here the CDR3 reads CASSLTTGGTEAFF. The CDR3 nucleotides are TGTGCCAGCAGTCTCACAACGGGGGGCACTGAAGCTTTCTTT.

This rearrangement joins TRBV19 to TRBJ2-1; 13 bases match TRBD2. CDR1 and CDR2 (germline): LNHDA, SQIVND (reference sequence). J gave up 5 bases and V 3 bases, and 1 base lay outside the gene matches. The length of the CDR3 is 15 residues. The CDR3, as DNA: TGTGCCAGTAGTATTGGGACTAGCGGGGACAATGAGCAGTTCTTC. Translation: CASSIGTSGDNEQFF.

The chain couples TRBV5-8 to TRBJ2-7, with a tentative D call TRBD2 (6 bases). The V gene's germline CDR1 is SGHTS and CDR2 YDEGEE. V lost 0 bases and J 1 base, leaving 11 bases between the germline ends. There are 15 residues in the CDR3. CDR3 loop: CASSLGGTVSYEQYF. CDR3 DNA sequence: TGTGCCAGCAGCTTGGGCGGGACTGTATCCTACGAGCAGTACTTC.

V is TRBV5-1 and J is TRBJ2-7; D may be TRBD1 or TRBD2 (5 bases each). Per the germline V gene, CDR1 is SGHRS and CDR2 is YFSETQ. Trimming removed 2 bases from V and 2 bases from J, with 23 bases in between. The CDR3 has 18 amino acids. The CDR3 DNA reads TGCGCCAGCAGCTTAGGGTTAGGGTATCGGGACGTCCCCTACGAGCAGTACTTC. It codes for CASSLGLGYRDVPYEQYF.

Written as DNA, the CDR3 is TGCGCCAGCAGCCAGAGGGAGGCCTATGGCTACACCTTC. It specifies CASSQREAYGYTF. The chain joins TRBV4-1 to TRBJ1-2; D gene uncertain. Germline CDR1 is MGHRA and CDR2 is YSYEKL. CDR3 size: 13 residues. The germline V and J ends were trimmed by 3 bases and 4 bases, with 9 bases remaining between them.

This clone was seen just once. This chain links TRBV4-1 with TRBJ2-7; 9 positions match TRBD2. The germline V gene encodes CDR1 MGHRA and CDR2 YSYEKL. J gave up 4 bases and V 1 base, and 8 bases lay outside the gene matches. The CDR3 is 16 amino acids. The chain's CDR3 is CASSQGSGSLGYEQYF. CDR3 nucleotide sequence: TGCGCCAGCAGCCAAGGTAGCGGGAGTCTTGGGTACGAGCAGTACTTC.

The chain uses TRBV18 and TRBJ2-2, with D maybe TRBD1 (6 bases). The germline CDR1 and CDR2 sequences are KGHSH and LQKENI. V lost 3 bases to trimming and J lost 2 bases, with 13 bases between them. This CDR3 is 16 amino acids long. The CDR3 is CASSPRWTANTGELFF. The CDR3 DNA reads TGTGCCAGCTCACCTCGTTGGACAGCCAACACCGGGGAGCTGTTTTTT.

This sequence joins TRBV19 and TRBJ2-1; TRBD1 agrees at 7 bases. This CDR3 is built from 13 residues. The V and J ends lost 5 bases and 5 bases, in that order; junction bases with no gene match: 3. The germline V gene has CDR1 LNHDA and CDR2 SQIVND (reference sequence). Here the CDR3 reads CASSLGQHNEQFF. Here the CDR3 DNA reads TGTGCCAGTAGTCTGGGACAGCACAATGAGCAGTTCTTC.

The chain couples TRBV2 to TRBJ1-2; 9 bases line up with TRBD1. The CDR3 is 16 amino acids. V gave up 1 base and J gave up 8 bases; unmatched junction bases: 11. CDR1 is SNHLY, CDR2 FYNNEI, per germline. CDR3 sequence (DNA): TGTGCCAGCAGTGAAGAAAGAGGACAGGGGAGGTCCGGCTACACCTTC. The encoded protein is CASSEERGQGRSGYTF. Based on the CDR3 plus reference TRBV2 and TRBJ1-2, the full variable domain is EPEVTQTPSHQVTQMGQEVILRCVPISNHLYFYWYRQILGQKVEFLVSFYNNEISEKSEIFDDQFSVERPDGSNFTLKIRSTKLEDSAMYFCASSEERGQGRSGYTFGSGTRLTVV.

The rearrangement uses TRBV9 and TRBJ2-7; 8 bases are shared with TRBD1. Trimming cost V 1 base and J 5 bases; bases outside gene matches: 5. This CDR3 spans 14 amino acids. Germline lookup yields CDR1 SGDLS and CDR2 YYNGEE. CDR3 sequence reads: CASSVRQGSHEQYF. Here the CDR3 DNA reads TGTGCCAGCAGCGTAAGACAGGGGAGCCACGAGCAGTACTTC.

J is TRBJ2-5 and V is TRBV18; D tentatively fits TRBD1 or TRBD2 (7 bases each). CDR1 is KGHSH and CDR2 is LQKENI in the germline V gene. Trimming cost V 3 bases and J 9 bases, with 14 bases left between them. This CDR3 is 13 amino acids long. The CDR3: CASSPDREGSQYF. DNA of the CDR3: TGTGCCAGCTCACCCGACAGGGAGGGGTCCCAGTACTTC.

V usage is TRBV7-8 and J usage is TRBJ2-2, with D uncertain. This CDR3 spans 17 amino acids. Germline CDR1 SGHVS, CDR2 FQNEAQ. V was shortened by 0 bases and J by 1 base, with 12 bases between the two germline ends. The CDR3 loop is CASSLAEGQMNTGELFF. DNA of the CDR3: TGTGCCAGCAGCTTAGCGGAAGGTCAGATGAACACCGGGGAGCTGTTTTTT.

The chain carries TRBV11-2 and TRBJ2-7, with D unresolved. Germline CDR1 and CDR2: SGHAT and FQNNGV. Trimming took off 2 bases at V and 6 bases at J, with 17 bases between the two ends. This CDR3 has 15 residues. Here the CDR3 reads CASSLKAFLGSEQYF. As DNA, the CDR3 is TGTGCCAGCAGCTTAAAAGCATTCCTAGGGTCCGAGCAGTACTTC. The whole variable domain, filled in from reference TRBV11-2 and TRBJ2-7, reads EAGVAQSPRYKIIEKRQSVAFWCNPISGHATLYWYQQILGQGPKLLIQFQNNGVVDDSQLPKDRFSAERLKGVDSTLKIQPAKLEDSAVYLCASSLKAFLGSEQYFGPGTRLTVT.

The chain combines TRBV30 with TRBJ2-3; maybe TRBD1 (5 bases). CDR1 is GTSNPN, CDR2 SVGIG, per germline (reference sequence). The CDR3 consists of 14 residues. V lost 2 bases, J lost 3 bases, and 12 bases lay in between. The CDR3 DNA sequence: TGTGCCTGGAGTAGGCAGGGTGGGACAGATACGCAGTATTTT. This gives the protein CAWSRQGGTDTQYF.

This clone was detected once. This chain joins TRBV10-3 and TRBJ2-3; 16 bases line up with TRBD2. This CDR3 has 17 residues. With 6 bases clipped from V and 6 bases from J, the junction kept 9 bases outside the gene matches. CDR1 and CDR2 from the germline V gene are ENHRY and SYGVKD. Here the CDR3 reads CAIRPPGLAGGPDTQYF. The CDR3 DNA is TGTGCCATCAGGCCCCCGGGACTAGCGGGAGGGCCGGATACGCAGTATTTT.